The T cell receptor beta chain under discussion was sequenced for a study of T cells after yellow fever vaccination. Each CDR3 protein gets one entry after TCRdb re-called the 5' RACE reads with MiXCR. The repertoire holds some 350,000 distinct CDR3 sequences, around 4.1% seen once, with less than 25% in the top ten. Trimming took off 4 bases at V and 2 bases at J, with 12 bases between the two ends. Looked up from germline, CDR1 is MNHEY and CDR2 is SVGAGI. This CDR3 is 14 amino acids long. The TCR was taken from a man in his late teens or twenties who received the YFV17D yellow fever vaccine. The chain is built from TRBV6-5 and TRBJ2-7, with a possible D match to TRBD1 (6 bases). Sequencing was performed on PBMCs, taken 5 days after the yellow fever booster vaccination. The CDR3 sequence: CASSSQGLPYEQYV. DNA of the CDR3: TGTGCCAGCAGTTCCCAGGGGTTACCCTACGAGCAGTACGTC.